These 20 T cell receptor beta chains came from one sample sequenced in a study of T cells in Graves' hyperthyroidism and ophthalmopathy. Amplified regions were TCR beta CDR3 sequences from RNA transcripts. First-round RT-PCR of the TCR CDR3 relied on the HTBI primer set. One entry per CDR3 protein, called by TCRdb with MiXCR from the multiplex PCR reads. Of a few hundred thousand distinct CDR3 sequences listed, 11% to 15% are singletons. Source material: blood. Receptors were obtained from a woman in her twenties or thirties with Graves' hyperthyroidism that later progressed to Graves' ophthalmopathy.

The chain links TRBV7-2 to TRBJ2-7; 7 bases match TRBD2. The CDR3 is 17 amino acids. The ends lost 1 base at V and 0 bases at J; junction bases unmatched: 9. CDR1 is SGHTA and CDR2 is FQGNSA in the germline V gene. CDR3 nucleotide sequence: TGTGCCAGCAGCTTAGGGTGGGGGGGAGGAAGCTCCTACGAGCAGTACTTC. The encoded protein is CASSLGWGGGSSYEQYF.

In this sample, this clonotype turned up many times. The rearrangement links TRBV27 to TRBJ1-6; D gene ambiguous. The CDR3 length is 13 residues. Germline V gene sequence: CDR1 MNHEY, CDR2 SMNVEV (reference sequence). V was trimmed by 8 bases and J by 2 bases, leaving 7 bases between them. CDR3 in DNA: TGTGCCAGCCGTGGGCCCTATAATTCACCCCTCCACTTT. Translation: CASRGPYNSPLHF.

This clonotype was picked up many times. The V and J genes are TRBV2 and TRBJ1-4, with a weak D call TRBD1 (5 bases). V was trimmed by 3 bases and J by 2 bases, leaving 13 bases between them. CDR3 length equals 16 residues. Germline CDR1 reads SNHLY; CDR2 reads FYNNEI. CDR3 sequence (DNA): TGTGCCAGCAGTGACGGTCTGGGGGGGACTAATGAAAAACTGTTTTTT. Protein: CASSDGLGGTNEKLFF.

The rearrangement joins TRBV27 to TRBJ2-1; TRBD2 aligns across 9 bases. The CDR3 loop spans 16 amino acids. With V trimmed by 2 bases and J by 4 bases, 6 bases remained unmatched. The germline CDR1 and CDR2 sequences are MNHEY and SMNVEV (reference sequence). The CDR3 protein is CASSLASGNRYNEQFF. CDR3 bases: TGTGCCAGCAGTTTAGCTAGCGGGAATCGGTACAATGAGCAGTTCTTC.

This clonotype was found many times. The chain couples TRBV12-3 or TRBV12-4 to TRBJ2-3; D not certain. V gave up 3 bases and J gave up 6 bases, with 7 bases separating them. The CDR3 has 12 amino acids. The CDR3 region has the DNA TGTGCCAGCAGTTTCCAAACCGATACGCAGTATTTT. Encoded protein: CASSFQTDTQYF.

This chain joins TRBV20-1 and TRBJ1-5; perhaps TRBD1 as D (5 bases). Trimming took off 3 bases at V and 4 bases at J, with 13 bases between the two ends. Germline values: CDR1 DFQATT, CDR2 SNEGSKA (reference sequence). The CDR3 covers 14 residues. CDR3 in amino acids: CSASSGTGNQPQHF. CDR3 DNA: TGCAGTGCTAGCTCCGGGACGGGGAATCAGCCCCAGCATTTT.

This clonotype occurred a few times. This rearrangement joins TRBV6-1 to TRBJ1-5, with D unresolved. This CDR3 is 15 amino acids long. V was cut by 1 base and J by 6 bases, with 13 bases left in between. In germline, CDR1 is MNHNS, CDR2 SASEGT. CDR3 bases: TGTGCCAGCAGTGAAGACCAATTTCCCCGTCAGCCCCAGCATTTT. It encodes CASSEDQFPRQPQHF.

In its sample, this clonotype was seen many times. Written as DNA, the CDR3 is TGTGCCACCAGTGATTTAGCACCTAATCCACTAGCGGGAAGAGGGGGCTACGAGCAGTACTTC. Its protein product is CATSDLAPNPLAGRGGYEQYF. The rearrangement links TRBV24-1 to TRBJ2-7; 10 bases fit TRBD2. The CDR3 sequence is 21 residues long. CDR1 and CDR2 from the germline V gene are KGHDR and SFDVKD. Trimming cost V 1 base and J 3 bases; bases outside gene matches: 20.

This clonotype was detected only a few times. The chain uses TRBV15 and TRBJ2-2, with D perhaps matching TRBD1 (5 bases). The CDR3 is made up of 16 amino acids. Deletions cut 6 bases from V and 4 bases from J, with 18 bases between. The germline gives CDR1 LNHNV, CDR2 YYDKDF (reference sequence). CDR3: CATRAPLGAGTGELFF. As DNA, the CDR3 is TGTGCCACCAGAGCTCCTCTAGGGGCAGGCACCGGGGAGCTGTTTTTT.

This clonotype was observed a few times. The chain joins TRBV6-6 to TRBJ2-7, with D perhaps TRBD2 (5 bases). In germline, CDR1 is MNHNY, CDR2 SVGAGI (reference sequence). This CDR3 has 14 amino acids. V was clipped by 2 bases and J by 3 bases, with 11 bases between them. The CDR3 nucleotides are TGTGCCAGCAGTTACGGGGAGAACAACTACGAGCAGTACTTC. Amino acid sequence: CASSYGENNYEQYF.

The gene calls are TRBV6-1 and TRBJ1-5; 8 bases match TRBD1. The CDR3 is made up of 17 amino acids. The trim removed 7 bases at V and 5 bases at J, leaving 16 bases unmatched. The germline CDR1 and CDR2 sequences are MNHNS and SASEGT. CDR3 region: CASTNPLKDRAHQPQHF. The CDR3 DNA reads as TGTGCCAGCACTAATCCCCTTAAGGACAGGGCCCATCAGCCCCAGCATTTT.

This clonotype was observed at least ten times. This chain uses TRBV6-2 or TRBV6-3 with TRBJ2-5, with D possibly being TRBD2 (6 bases). The V end lost 1 base, the J end lost 0 bases, and 15 bases lay between the germline ends. The CDR3 contains 17 residues. The germline CDR1 and CDR2 sequences are MNHEY and SVGEGT. CDR3 sequence: CASSYYLASAYQETQYF. The CDR3 DNA sequence: TGTGCCAGCAGTTACTACTTGGCTAGCGCCTACCAAGAGACCCAGTACTTC.

The table lists this clonotype with many counts. The chain couples TRBV14 to TRBJ2-5; perhaps TRBD1 as D (6 bases). CDR3 length: 12 amino acids. Germline V gene data show CDR1 as SGHDN and CDR2 as FVKESK. Deletions cut 1 base from V and 8 bases from J, with 8 bases between. CDR3 DNA sequence: TGTGCCAGCAGCCAAGTGGGGGCTACCCAGTACTTC. It is translated as CASSQVGATQYF.

This clonotype was counted ten times or more. This rearrangement joins TRBV6-1 to TRBJ2-3; no firm D call. The ends were cut back, 4 bases at V and 10 bases at J, with 18 bases in the middle. Germline V lookup: CDR1 MNHNS, CDR2 SASEGT. CDR3 length: 14 amino acids. CDR3 sequence: CASSATPGGIAQYF. The CDR3 DNA follows: TGTGCCAGCAGTGCGACACCCGGTGGGATCGCGCAGTATTTT.

This clonotype came up many times. This chain links TRBV7-9 with TRBJ2-5; D is possibly TRBD2 (6 bases). Per germline, CDR1 SEHNR and CDR2 FQNEAQ (reference sequence). Trimming stripped 2 bases from V and 2 bases from J, with 15 bases between. This CDR3 has 16 residues. CDR3 in amino acids: CASSLLGGGAQETQYF. The CDR3 DNA follows: TGTGCCAGCAGCTTATTGGGAGGAGGAGCTCAAGAGACCCAGTACTTC. The full variable domain, in which reference TRBV7-9 and TRBJ2-5 provide the parts outside the CDR3, is DTGVSQNPRHKITKRGQNVTFRCDPISEHNRLYWYRQTLGQGPEFLTYFQNEAQLEKSRLLSDRFSAERPKGSFSTLEIQRTEQGDSAMYLCASSLLGGGAQETQYFGPGTRLLVL.

This clonotype was counted ten times or more. For the CDR3, the DNA is TGTGCCAGCAGCCAAGCTAGCGGTCTTAATGAGCAGTTCTTC. Protein: CASSQASGLNEQFF. The rearrangement links TRBV14 to TRBJ2-1; 7 nucleotides agree with TRBD2. Germline CDR1 is SGHDN and CDR2 is FVKESK. V gave up 1 base and J gave up 7 bases; unmatched junction bases: 4. This CDR3 region has 14 residues.

The table lists this clonotype with a few counts. V usage is TRBV11-3 and J usage is TRBJ2-2, with D unresolved. CDR3 size: 18 residues. The germline CDR1 and CDR2 sequences are SGHNT and YENEEA. Trimming took off 3 bases at V and 3 bases at J, with 20 bases between the two ends. The CDR3: CASSFPPKIGFDTGELFF. Written as DNA, the CDR3 is TGTGCCAGCAGCTTTCCCCCAAAGATTGGTTTCGACACCGGGGAGCTGTTTTTT.

The rearrangement joins TRBV6-2 or TRBV6-3 to TRBJ2-7, with 12 bases matching TRBD2. Losses at the gene ends were 7 bases for V and 7 bases for J; bases not matched to a gene: 14. This CDR3 has 16 residues. From germline, CDR1 is MNHEY and CDR2 SVGEGT. CDR3 sequence reads: CASTIQTSGSRGEQYF. CDR3 in DNA: TGTGCCAGCACTATTCAGACTAGCGGGAGTCGAGGAGAGCAGTACTTC.

In its sample, this clonotype was seen many times. The rearrangement joins TRBV6-2 or TRBV6-3 to TRBJ1-2, with 8 positions matching TRBD1. The germline CDR1 and CDR2 sequences are MNHEY and SVGEGT. There are 15 residues in the CDR3. Unmatched junction bases numbered 7, after V lost 7 bases and J lost 0 bases. The CDR3 here is CASTDRDGANYGYTF. CDR3 DNA sequence: TGTGCCAGCACGGACAGGGACGGCGCTAACTATGGCTACACCTTC.

This clonotype was found a few times. The chain recombines TRBV12-3 or TRBV12-4 with TRBJ2-1, with D tentatively TRBD2 (6 bases). V was cut by 4 bases and J by 10 bases, with 20 bases left in between. CDR3 length: 15 residues. The DNA for the CDR3 is TGTGCCAGCAGTTCAAATACCGGGACTTTTGGCGAGCAGTTCTTC. Translated, it gives CASSSNTGTFGEQFF.